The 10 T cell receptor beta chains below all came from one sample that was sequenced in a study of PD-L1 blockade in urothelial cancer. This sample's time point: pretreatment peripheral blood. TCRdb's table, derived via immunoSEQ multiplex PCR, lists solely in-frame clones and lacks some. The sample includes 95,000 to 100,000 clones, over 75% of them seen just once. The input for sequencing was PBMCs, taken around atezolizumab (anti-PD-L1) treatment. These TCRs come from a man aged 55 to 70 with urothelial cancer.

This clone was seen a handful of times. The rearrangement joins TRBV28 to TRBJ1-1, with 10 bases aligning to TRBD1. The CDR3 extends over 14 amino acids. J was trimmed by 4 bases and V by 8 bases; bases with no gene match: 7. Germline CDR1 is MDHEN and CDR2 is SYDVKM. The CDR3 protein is CASGTGASITEAFF. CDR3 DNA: TGTGCCAGCGGGACAGGGGCCTCTATCACTGAAGCTTTCTTT.

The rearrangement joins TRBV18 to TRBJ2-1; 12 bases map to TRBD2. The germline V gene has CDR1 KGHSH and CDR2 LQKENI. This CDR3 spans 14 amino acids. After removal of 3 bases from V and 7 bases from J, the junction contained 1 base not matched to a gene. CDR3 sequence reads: CASSPGLAGNEQFF. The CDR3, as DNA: TGTGCCAGCTCACCTGGACTAGCGGGAAATGAGCAGTTCTTC.

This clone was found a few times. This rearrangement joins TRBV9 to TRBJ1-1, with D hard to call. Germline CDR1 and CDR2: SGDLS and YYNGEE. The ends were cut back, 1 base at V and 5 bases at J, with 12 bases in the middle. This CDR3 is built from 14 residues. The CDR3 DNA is TGTGCCAGCAGCGTATATGAGGGAAATACTGAAGCTTTCTTT. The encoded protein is CASSVYEGNTEAFF.

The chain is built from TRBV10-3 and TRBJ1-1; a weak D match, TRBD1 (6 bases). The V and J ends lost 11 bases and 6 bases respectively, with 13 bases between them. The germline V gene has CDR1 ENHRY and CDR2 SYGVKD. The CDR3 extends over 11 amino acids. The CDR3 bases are TGTGCCCCGCAAGGGGGGGCTGAAGCTTTCTTT. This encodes CAPQGGAEAFF.

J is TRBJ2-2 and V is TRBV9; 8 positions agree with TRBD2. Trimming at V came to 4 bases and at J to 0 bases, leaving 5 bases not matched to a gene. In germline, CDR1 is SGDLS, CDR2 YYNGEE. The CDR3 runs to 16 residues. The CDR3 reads CASSLGLATNTGELFF. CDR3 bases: TGTGCCAGCAGCCTTGGACTAGCAACGAACACCGGGGAGCTGTTTTTT.

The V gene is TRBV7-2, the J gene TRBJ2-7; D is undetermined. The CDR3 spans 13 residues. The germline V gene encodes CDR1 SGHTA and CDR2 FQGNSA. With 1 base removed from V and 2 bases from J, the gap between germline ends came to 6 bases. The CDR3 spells CASSLGYAYEQYF. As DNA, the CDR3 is TGTGCCAGCAGCTTAGGCTATGCCTACGAGCAGTACTTC.

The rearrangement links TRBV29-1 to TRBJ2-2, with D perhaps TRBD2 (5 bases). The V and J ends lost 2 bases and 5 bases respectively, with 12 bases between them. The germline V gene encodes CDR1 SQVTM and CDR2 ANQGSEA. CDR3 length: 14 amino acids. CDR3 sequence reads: CSVELGRGTGELFF. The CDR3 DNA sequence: TGCAGCGTTGAATTAGGTCGGGGAACCGGGGAGCTGTTTTTT.

As DNA, the CDR3 is TGTGCCAGCAGAGTAGGGGGAAATAATTCACCCCTCCACTTT. This sequence encodes CASRVGGNNSPLHF. The chain employs TRBV6-5 and TRBJ1-6; tentative D call: TRBD1 (6 bases). Trimming took 6 bases from V and 5 from J, leaving 11 bases between them. This CDR3 comprises 14 residues. Germline V gene data show CDR1 as MNHEY and CDR2 as SVGAGI.

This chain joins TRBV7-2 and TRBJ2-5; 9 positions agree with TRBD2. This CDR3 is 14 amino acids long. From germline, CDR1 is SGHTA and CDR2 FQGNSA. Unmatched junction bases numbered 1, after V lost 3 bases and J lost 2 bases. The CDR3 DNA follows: TGTGCCAGCAGCTTCCTAGCGGGGCAAGAGACCCAGTACTTC. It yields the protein CASSFLAGQETQYF.

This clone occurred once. This CDR3 is CASSTLVSQGQPIGDYGYTF. CDR3 coding DNA: TGTGCCAGCAGTACCCTTGTTTCGCAGGGACAACCGATCGGGGACTATGGCTACACCTTC. The chain carries TRBV27 and TRBJ1-2, with D possibly matching TRBD1 (6 bases). CDR1 and CDR2 (germline): MNHEY, SMNVEV (reference sequence). Trimming removed 5 bases at V and 3 bases at J, with 31 bases between. The CDR3 consists of 20 residues.